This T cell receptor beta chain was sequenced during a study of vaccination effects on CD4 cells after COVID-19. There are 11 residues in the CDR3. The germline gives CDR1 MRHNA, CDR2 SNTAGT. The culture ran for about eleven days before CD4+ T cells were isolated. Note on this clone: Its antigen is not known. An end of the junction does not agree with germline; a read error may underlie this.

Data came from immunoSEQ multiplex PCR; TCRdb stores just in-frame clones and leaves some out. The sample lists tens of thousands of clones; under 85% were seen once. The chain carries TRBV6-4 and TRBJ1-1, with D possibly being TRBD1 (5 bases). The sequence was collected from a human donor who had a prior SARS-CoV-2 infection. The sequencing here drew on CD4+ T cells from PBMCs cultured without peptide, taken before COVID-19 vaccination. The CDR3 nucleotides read TGTGCCAGCAGCCTGGGGGGAGAGTCGGGCTTT. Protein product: CASSLGGESGF.